These 32 T cell receptor beta chains originate from one sample sequenced in a study of cytomegalovirus exposure and HLA in healthy donors. This PCR relied on a set of 60 Vbeta primers and 13 Jbeta primers. TCRdb's copy holds only in-frame clones and misses some; the assay was immunoSEQ multiplex PCR. The sample holds about 160,000 clones, approximately 88% seen once. Source material: PBMCs. Every receptor here comes from a boy aged 2 to 10 in good health and CMV-seronegative.

V gene TRBV18 combines with J gene TRBJ1-2, with a tentative D call TRBD1 (6 bases). The CDR3 consists of 16 residues. CDR1 and CDR2 (germline): KGHSH, LQKENI. V was trimmed by 4 bases and J by 0 bases, leaving 15 bases between them. CDR3 loop: CASSRGGGPANYGYTF. DNA of the CDR3: TGTGCCAGCTCACGGGGGGGCGGACCTGCTAACTATGGCTACACCTTC.

The rearrangement joins TRBV5-5 to TRBJ2-5, with D possibly matching TRBD1 (6 bases). Trimming took off 1 base at V and 5 bases at J, with 15 bases between the two ends. Germline CDR1 is SGHKS and CDR2 is YYEKEE (reference sequence). The CDR3 sequence is 15 residues long. The CDR3 DNA reads TGTGCCAGCAGCTTGCCAAGGACAGTTACGGAGACCCAGTACTTC. It encodes CASSLPRTVTETQYF.

This clone was seen more than once but under ten times. Here the CDR3 reads CASSHGQGSYGYTF. CDR3 sequence (DNA): TGTGCCAGCAGCCATGGACAGGGCAGCTATGGCTACACCTTC. J is TRBJ1-2 and V is TRBV6-5; 8 positions agree with TRBD1. With 6 bases clipped from V and 4 bases from J, the junction kept 7 bases outside the gene matches. The CDR3 runs 14 residues. Germline loops: CDR1 MNHEY, CDR2 SVGAGI.

This chain connects TRBV30 to TRBJ1-5; TRBD1 agrees at 8 bases. The germline CDR1 and CDR2 sequences are GTSNPN and SVGIG (reference sequence). Losses at the gene ends were 0 bases for V and 7 bases for J; bases not matched to a gene: 5. This CDR3 has 14 residues. The CDR3 DNA reads as TGTGCCTGGAGTGTTCAGGGGGCCGGACAGCCCCAGCATTTT. It codes for CAWSVQGAGQPQHF.

This clone was detected a few times. This rearrangement joins TRBV4-2 to TRBJ1-2; TRBD1 is a possible D gene (5 bases). The CDR3 runs to 13 residues. V lost 1 base and J lost 2, with 5 bases in between. The germline CDR1 and CDR2 sequences are LGHNA and YNFKEQ. CDR3 residues: CASSQGQNYGYTF. Written as DNA, the CDR3 is TGTGCCAGCAGCCAAGGACAGAACTATGGCTACACCTTC.

This clone was counted a few times. The chain has TRBV5-4 and TRBJ2-3; D remains ambiguous. The germline gives CDR1 SGHNT, CDR2 YYREEE (reference sequence). CDR3 length: 12 amino acids. V was clipped by 4 bases and J by 4 bases, with 7 bases between them. CDR3 sequence (DNA): TGTGCCAGCAGCACAAACCCAGATACGCAGTATTTT. This translates into CASSTNPDTQYF.

Concerning this clone: Other nucleotide sequences in the sample specify the same CDR3. The chain links TRBV5-1 to TRBJ2-3; D gene uncertain. Trimming pared 1 base from V and 2 bases from J, leaving 8 bases between. This CDR3 has 14 residues. CDR1 is SGHRS and CDR2 is YFSETQ in the germline V gene. Here the CDR3 reads CASSLWSNTDTQYF. The CDR3 bases are TGCGCCAGCAGCTTGTGGAGTAACACAGATACGCAGTATTTT.

This clone was picked up a small number of times. The rearrangement uses TRBV10-2 and TRBJ1-1; TRBD1 matches at 9 bases. The ends lost 6 bases at V and 7 bases at J; junction bases unmatched: 3. The germline V gene has CDR1 WSHSY and CDR2 SAAADI. This CDR3 region has 12 residues. In nucleotides, the CDR3 is TGCGCCAGCAGGGACAGGGGTGGTGAAGCTTTCTTT. Residues: CASRDRGGEAFF.

V gene TRBV21-1 combines with J gene TRBJ1-5; the D call of TRBD1 is as the table states it, not checked on the DNA. TRBV21-1 is described as a pseudogene. The CDR3 totals 18 residues. In DNA, the CDR3 is TGTGCCAGCAGCAAAATCGGACAGGCCGTTAAGAGCAATCAGCCCCAGCATTTT. As protein: CASSKIGQAVKSNQPQHF.

This clone was recorded once. The rearrangement links TRBV7-3 to TRBJ2-3; D possibly corresponds to TRBD2 (7 bases). Trimming shortened V by 0 bases and J by 6 bases, and 25 bases separated the two germline ends. The germline gives CDR1 SGHTA, CDR2 FQGTGA. The CDR3 is 19 amino acids. CDR3 residues: CASSLTGGPFRGAGDTQYF. CDR3 bases: TGTGCCAGCAGCTTAACGGGGGGACCCTTCAGGGGAGCGGGGGATACGCAGTATTTT.

The chain joins TRBV6-6 to TRBJ2-7; TRBD2 matches 12 bases. This CDR3 comprises 14 residues. CDR1 is MNHNY, CDR2 SVGAGI, per germline (reference sequence). The CDR3 DNA follows: TGTGCCAGCACACCAACCGGGACTAGCGGGCTGGTTGACGTC. It specifies CASTPTGTSGLVDV.

V is TRBV10-2 and J is TRBJ2-3, with D possibly TRBD1 on 5 matching bases. The V and J ends lost 7 bases and 6 bases respectively, with 14 bases between them. The CDR3 has 13 residues. CDR1 is WSHSY and CDR2 is SAAADI in the germline V gene. Here the CDR3 reads CASNGQRADTQYF. The CDR3 DNA reads as TGCGCCAGCAACGGACAACGAGCGGATACGCAGTATTTT.

A few counts support this clone. V usage is TRBV6-1 and J usage is TRBJ1-5; D not certain. CDR1 and CDR2 (germline): MNHNS, SASEGT. This CDR3 contains 16 residues. Between the trimmed V and J ends, which lost 1 base and 2 bases, there was a span of 12 bases. This chain's CDR3 is CASSEEDGVGNQPQHF. The CDR3 nucleotides are TGTGCCAGCAGTGAAGAGGACGGGGTCGGCAATCAGCCCCAGCATTTT.

V and J are TRBV6-5 and TRBJ1-1, with D maybe TRBD1 (6 bases). With 2 bases removed from V and 4 bases from J, the gap between germline ends came to 11 bases. The CDR3 has 14 amino acids. Germline CDR1 and CDR2: MNHEY and SVGAGI. CDR3 amino acids: CASSYIGGSTEAFF. The CDR3 DNA reads TGTGCCAGCAGTTACATAGGGGGTAGCACTGAAGCTTTCTTT.

The sample holds one count of this clone. At one end, the junction sequence differs from germline, possibly due to a read error. The rearrangement uses TRBV7-2 and TRBJ1-1; D gene uncertain. CDR3 length: 12 amino acids. The germline CDR1 and CDR2 sequences are SGHTA and FQGNSA. The CDR3, as DNA: TGTGCCAGCAGCCTGGTGTACACGGAAGCTTTCTTT. Its translation is CASSLVYTEAFF.

This clone was seen only once. The V call is TRBV5-5, the J call TRBJ2-1; tentatively, D is TRBD2 (6 bases). The V and J ends lost 4 bases and 2 bases respectively, with 13 bases between them. From germline, CDR1 is SGHKS and CDR2 YYEKEE (reference sequence). CDR3 length equals 15 residues. CDR3 sequence reads: CASSLRERTYNEQFF. CDR3 coding DNA: TGTGCCAGCAGCCTTCGGGAGCGGACCTACAATGAGCAGTTCTTC.

The chain couples TRBV18 to TRBJ1-1; TRBD1 agrees at 7 bases. CDR3 length: 15 amino acids. The germline V gene encodes CDR1 KGHSH and CDR2 LQKENI. J was trimmed by 0 bases and V by 3 bases; bases with no gene match: 4. CDR3 protein: CASSPEQGVNTEAFF. The CDR3 nucleotides are TGTGCCAGCTCACCCGAGCAGGGGGTGAACACTGAAGCTTTCTTT.

The chain carries TRBV7-9 and TRBJ2-3; 9 positions agree with TRBD2. Unmatched junction bases numbered 3, after V lost 4 bases and J lost 1 base. Germline V lookup: CDR1 SEHNR, CDR2 FQNEAQ (reference sequence). The CDR3 covers 15 residues. The CDR3 spells CASSWTSVGTDTQYF. The CDR3 region has the DNA TGTGCCAGCAGCTGGACTAGCGTAGGCACAGATACGCAGTATTTT.

CDR3 sequence (DNA): TGTGCCAGCAGCGTATTACGGGAGCGAACAGATACGCAGTATTTT. It specifies CASSVLRERTDTQYF. This chain uses TRBV9 with TRBJ2-3, with TRBD2 as a possible D gene (6 bases). The CDR3 is made up of 15 amino acids. Trimming took off 1 base at V and 3 bases at J, with 12 bases between the two ends. Looked up from germline, CDR1 is SGDLS and CDR2 is YYNGEE. Full variable domain (rest looked up from reference TRBV9 and TRBJ2-3): DSGVTQTPKHLITATGQRVTLRCSPRSGDLSVYWYQQSLDQGLQFLIQYYNGEERAKGNILERFSAQQFPDLHSELNLSSLELGDSALYFCASSVLRERTDTQYFGPGTRLTVL.

This clone appeared a few times. V usage is TRBV5-1 and J usage is TRBJ2-2, with TRBD2 as a possible D gene (6 bases). Germline V lookup: CDR1 SGHRS, CDR2 YFSETQ. V was clipped by 6 bases and J by 2 bases, with 17 bases between them. The CDR3 extends over 16 amino acids. The CDR3 DNA reads TGCGCCAGCACCGTCGTCGGGGGAGGCAACACCGGGGAGCTGTTTTTT. Its translation is CASTVVGGGNTGELFF.

V and J are TRBV4-1 and TRBJ1-2; D is perhaps TRBD1 (5 bases). The CDR3 runs to 17 residues. Trimming left V 0 bases short and J 1 base short, with 15 bases between. Germline CDR1 MGHRA, CDR2 YSYEKL. For the CDR3, the DNA is TGCGCCAGCAGCCAAGAGAGGAGGGACGGTAATAACTATGGCTACACCTTC. Protein product: CASSQERRDGNNYGYTF.

The chain joins TRBV6-1 to TRBJ1-1; D unresolved. The CDR3 covers 15 residues. CDR1 MNHNS and CDR2 SASEGT come from the germline V gene. Deletions cut 1 base from V and 5 bases from J, with 14 bases between. The CDR3 DNA sequence: TGTGCCAGCAGTGAAGTGGGCGCTCCGATAACTGAAGCTTTCTTT. Translation: CASSEVGAPITEAFF.

This clone was detected only a few times. The V and J genes are TRBV10-1 and TRBJ1-5; the D gene is possibly TRBD1 (6 bases). This CDR3 is 14 amino acids long. V was shortened by 3 bases and J by 2 bases, with 8 bases between the two germline ends. Per the germline V gene, CDR1 is WNHNN and CDR2 is SYGVQD (reference sequence). CDR3 amino acids: CASSDRGGNQPQHF. In DNA, the CDR3 is TGCGCCAGCAGTGACAGGGGCGGCAATCAGCCCCAGCATTTT.

The chain links TRBV7-9 to TRBJ1-2, with 9 nucleotides matching TRBD1. V dropped 5 bases and J dropped 6; count of bases not matched to a gene: 16. The V gene's germline CDR1 is SEHNR and CDR2 FQNEAQ (reference sequence). This CDR3 comprises 17 residues. Here the CDR3 DNA reads TGTGCCAGCAGCCGAACAGGGACAGGGCCACGCAGGGATGGCTACACCTTC. It is translated as CASSRTGTGPRRDGYTF.

This chain uses TRBV4-2 with TRBJ2-5, with D unresolved. V was trimmed by 0 bases and J by 0 bases, leaving 8 bases between them. This CDR3 comprises 15 residues. Germline CDR1 and CDR2: LGHNA and YNFKEQ. CDR3 sequence reads: CASSQESRYQETQYF. The CDR3 bases are TGTGCCAGCAGCCAAGAGAGTCGTTACCAAGAGACCCAGTACTTC.

This clone showed up just a few times. CDR3 in DNA: TGTGCCAGCAGCTTAGCGTGGGCAGCCAATGAAGCTTTCTTT. This encodes CASSLAWAANEAFF. V is TRBV7-9 and J is TRBJ1-1, with D uncertain. This CDR3 is 14 amino acids long. Germline CDR1 and CDR2: SEHNR and FQNEAQ (reference sequence). Deletions cut 0 bases from V and 7 bases from J, with 12 bases between.

This chain links TRBV19 with TRBJ1-1, with 7 bases matching TRBD1. The V and J ends lost 4 bases and 8 bases, in that order; junction bases with no gene match: 4. The CDR3 runs to 12 residues. The germline gives CDR1 LNHDA, CDR2 SQIVND (reference sequence). CDR3: CASSTTGEEAFF. CDR3 DNA: TGTGCCAGTAGTACCACAGGGGAGGAAGCTTTCTTT.

The J gene is TRBJ1-1, the V gene TRBV9; 9 nucleotides line up with TRBD1. CDR1 and CDR2 (germline): SGDLS, YYNGEE. The CDR3 extends over 14 amino acids. With 1 base clipped from V and 8 bases from J, the junction kept 6 bases outside the gene matches. CDR3 nucleotides: TGTGCCAGCAGCGTATGGGACGGGACAGGGGAAGCTTTCTTT. It specifies CASSVWDGTGEAFF.

The chain has TRBV15 and TRBJ1-2; D is perhaps TRBD1 (5 bases). Germline V lookup: CDR1 LNHNV, CDR2 YYDKDF (reference sequence). This CDR3 has 16 amino acids. Trimming cost V 0 bases and J 4 bases, with 15 bases left between them. In nucleotides, the CDR3 is TGTGCCACCAGCAGAGAGGTGGAGAACAGGAGCTATGGCTACACCTTC. As protein: CATSREVENRSYGYTF.

The chain employs TRBV5-4 and TRBJ1-2; perhaps TRBD1 as D (6 bases). CDR1 is SGHNT, CDR2 YYREEE, per germline (reference sequence). This CDR3 is built from 15 residues. The V end was cut by 0 bases, the J end by 1 base, with 10 bases between. The chain's CDR3 is CASSLAAGDNYGYTF. CDR3 in DNA: TGTGCCAGCAGCTTGGCGGCAGGGGATAACTATGGCTACACCTTC.

CDR3 in DNA: TGCAGCGTGATCCCTCGGGACACTAAGTGGGGGAGTAACTACGAGCAGTACTTC. This sequence encodes CSVIPRDTKWGSNYEQYF. The J gene is TRBJ2-7, the V gene TRBV29-1, with a tentative D call TRBD1 (6 bases). The CDR3 totals 18 residues. Germline V gene sequence: CDR1 SQVTM, CDR2 ANQGSEA. V lost 6 bases, J lost 3 bases, and 30 bases lay in between.

The chain links TRBV5-1 to TRBJ2-1; no definite D call. CDR3 length: 14 residues. V was cut by 5 bases and J by 0 bases, with 9 bases left in between. Germline CDR1 reads SGHRS; CDR2 reads YFSETQ. The CDR3 sequence is CASSPRSSYNEQFF. The CDR3 bases are TGCGCCAGCAGTCCGAGAAGCTCCTACAATGAGCAGTTCTTC.